This TCR beta chain was recovered during a study of blood T cell repertoires in COVID-19. In the study overall: Sites across the United States, Italy and Spain contributed samples from acute and convalescent COVID-19. Nucleic acid was either cDNA or gDNA, and it came from T cells, B-cell-depleted T cells, or PBMCs.

Repertoires were generated with immunoSEQ multiplex PCR, while TCRdb's copy carries only in-frame clones and drops some. The sample yields about 400,000 clones, over 75% seen once. Ages ranged from about 18 to 89 years, with residence in around 24 US areas. Sequencing input: PBMCs or T cells enriched from blood (not recorded which). The source is a woman aged 40-49 years with acute COVID-19.

The CDR3 loop reads CASSTQLAGGSYEQYF. CDR3 nucleotides: TGTGCCAGCAGCACTCAACTAGCGGGGGGCTCCTACGAGCAGTACTTC. This chain uses TRBV7-8 with TRBJ2-7; 12 bases are a match to TRBD2. The germline V gene has CDR1 SGHVS and CDR2 FQNEAQ. CDR3 length equals 16 residues. J gave up 0 bases and V 5 bases, and 5 bases lay outside the gene matches.